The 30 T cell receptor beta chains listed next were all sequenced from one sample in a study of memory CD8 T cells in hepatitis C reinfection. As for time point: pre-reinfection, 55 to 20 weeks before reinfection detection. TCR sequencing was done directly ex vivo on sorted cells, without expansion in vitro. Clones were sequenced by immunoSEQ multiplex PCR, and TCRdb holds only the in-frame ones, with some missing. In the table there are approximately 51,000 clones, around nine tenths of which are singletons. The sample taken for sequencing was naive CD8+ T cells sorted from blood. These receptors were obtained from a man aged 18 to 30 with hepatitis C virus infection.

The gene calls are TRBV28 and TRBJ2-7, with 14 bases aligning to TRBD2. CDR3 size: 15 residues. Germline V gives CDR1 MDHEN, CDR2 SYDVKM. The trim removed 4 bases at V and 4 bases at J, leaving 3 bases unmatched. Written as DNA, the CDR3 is TGTGCCAGCAGTTCCGGGACTAGCGGGAGTTACGAGCAGTACTTC. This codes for CASSSGTSGSYEQYF.

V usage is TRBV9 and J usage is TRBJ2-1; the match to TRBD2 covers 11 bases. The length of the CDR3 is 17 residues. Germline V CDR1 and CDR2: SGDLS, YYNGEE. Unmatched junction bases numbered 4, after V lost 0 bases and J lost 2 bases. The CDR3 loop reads CASSVDGTSGTYNEQFF. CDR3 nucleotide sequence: TGTGCCAGCAGCGTAGATGGGACTAGCGGTACCTACAATGAGCAGTTCTTC. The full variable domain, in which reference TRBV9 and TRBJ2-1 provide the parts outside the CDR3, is DSGVTQTPKHLITATGQRVTLRCSPRSGDLSVYWYQQSLDQGLQFLIQYYNGEERAKGNILERFSAQQFPDLHSELNLSSLELGDSALYFCASSVDGTSGTYNEQFFGPGTRLTVL.

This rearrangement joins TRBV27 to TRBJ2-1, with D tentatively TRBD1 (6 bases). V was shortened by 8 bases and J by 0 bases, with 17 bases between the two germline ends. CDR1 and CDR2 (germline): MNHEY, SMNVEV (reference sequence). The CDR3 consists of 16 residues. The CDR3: CASGRDISRSYNEQFF. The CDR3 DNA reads TGTGCCAGCGGCCGGGACATCTCCCGCTCCTACAATGAGCAGTTCTTC.

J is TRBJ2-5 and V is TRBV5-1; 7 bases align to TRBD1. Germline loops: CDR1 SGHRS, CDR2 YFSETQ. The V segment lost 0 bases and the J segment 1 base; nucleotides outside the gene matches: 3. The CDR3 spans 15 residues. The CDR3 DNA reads TGCGCCAGCAGCTTGGAGGGGGCGACCCAAGAGACCCAGTACTTC. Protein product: CASSLEGATQETQYF. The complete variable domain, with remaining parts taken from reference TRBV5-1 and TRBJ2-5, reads KAGVTQTPRYLIKTRGQQVTLSCSPISGHRSVSWYQQTPGQGLQFLFEYFSETQRNKGNFPGRFSGRQFSNSRSEMNVSTLELGDSALYLCASSLEGATQETQYFGPGTRLLVL.

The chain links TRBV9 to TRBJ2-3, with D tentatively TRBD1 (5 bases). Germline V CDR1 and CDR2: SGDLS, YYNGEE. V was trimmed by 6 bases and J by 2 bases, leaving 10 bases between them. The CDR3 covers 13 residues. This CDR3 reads CASKTEDTDTQYF. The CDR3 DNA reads TGTGCCAGCAAGACAGAAGACACAGATACGCAGTATTTT.

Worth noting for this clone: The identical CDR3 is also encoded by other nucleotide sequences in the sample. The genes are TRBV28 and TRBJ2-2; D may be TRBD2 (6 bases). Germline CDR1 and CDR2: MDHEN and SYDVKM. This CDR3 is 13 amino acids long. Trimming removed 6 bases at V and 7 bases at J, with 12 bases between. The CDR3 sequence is CASSLRRGGELFF. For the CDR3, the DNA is TGTGCCAGCAGCTTGCGGAGGGGCGGGGAGCTGTTTTTT. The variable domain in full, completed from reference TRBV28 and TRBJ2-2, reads DVKVTQSSRYLVKRTGEKVFLECVQDMDHENMFWYRQDPGLGLRLIYFSYDVKMKEKGDIPEGYSVSREKKERFSLILESASTNQTSMYLCASSLRRGGELFFGEGSRLTVL.

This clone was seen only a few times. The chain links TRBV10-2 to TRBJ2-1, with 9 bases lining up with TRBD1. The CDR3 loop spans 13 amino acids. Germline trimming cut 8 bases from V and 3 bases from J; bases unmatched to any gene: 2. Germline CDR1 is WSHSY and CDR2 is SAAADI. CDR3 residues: CASGQGFYNEQFF. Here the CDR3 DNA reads TGCGCCAGCGGACAGGGGTTCTACAATGAGCAGTTCTTC.

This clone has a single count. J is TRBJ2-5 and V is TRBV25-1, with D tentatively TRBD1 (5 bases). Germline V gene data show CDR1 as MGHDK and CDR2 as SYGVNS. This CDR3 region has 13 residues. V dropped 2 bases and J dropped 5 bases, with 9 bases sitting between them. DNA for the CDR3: TGTGCCAGCAGTGAACAGGGCGGCGAGACCCAGTACTTC. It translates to CASSEQGGETQYF.

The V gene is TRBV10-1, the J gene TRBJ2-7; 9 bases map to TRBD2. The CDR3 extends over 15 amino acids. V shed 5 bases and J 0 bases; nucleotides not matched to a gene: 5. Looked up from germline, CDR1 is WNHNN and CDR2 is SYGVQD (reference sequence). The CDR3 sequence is CASSPSGVFSYEQYF. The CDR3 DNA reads TGCGCCAGCAGTCCTAGCGGGGTTTTCTCCTACGAGCAGTACTTC.

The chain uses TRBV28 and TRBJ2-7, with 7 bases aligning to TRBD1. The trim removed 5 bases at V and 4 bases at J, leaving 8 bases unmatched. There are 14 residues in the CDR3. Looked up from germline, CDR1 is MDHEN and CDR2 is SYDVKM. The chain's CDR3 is CASSLQDRTYEQYF. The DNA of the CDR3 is TGTGCCAGCAGTCTCCAGGACAGGACGTACGAGCAGTACTTC.

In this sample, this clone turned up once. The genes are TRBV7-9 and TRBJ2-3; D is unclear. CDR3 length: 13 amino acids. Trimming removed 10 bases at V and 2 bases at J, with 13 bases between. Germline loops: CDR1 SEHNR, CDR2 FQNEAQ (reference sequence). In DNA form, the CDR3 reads TGTGCCACCACCATACAAACCACAGATACGCAGTATTTT. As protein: CATTIQTTDTQYF.

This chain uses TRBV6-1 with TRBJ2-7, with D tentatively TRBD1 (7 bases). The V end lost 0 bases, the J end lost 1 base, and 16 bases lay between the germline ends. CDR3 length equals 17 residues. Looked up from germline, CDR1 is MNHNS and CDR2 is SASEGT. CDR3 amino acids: CASSEALQGGNSYEQYF. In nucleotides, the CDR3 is TGTGCCAGCAGTGAAGCGCTTCAGGGGGGCAATTCCTACGAGCAGTACTTC.

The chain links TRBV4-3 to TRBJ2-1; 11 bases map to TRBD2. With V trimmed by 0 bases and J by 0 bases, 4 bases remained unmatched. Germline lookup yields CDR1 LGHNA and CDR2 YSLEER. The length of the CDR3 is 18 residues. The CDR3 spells CASSQDLLAGGSYNEQFF. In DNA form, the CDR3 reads TGCGCCAGCAGCCAAGATCTTCTAGCGGGGGGCTCCTACAATGAGCAGTTCTTC.

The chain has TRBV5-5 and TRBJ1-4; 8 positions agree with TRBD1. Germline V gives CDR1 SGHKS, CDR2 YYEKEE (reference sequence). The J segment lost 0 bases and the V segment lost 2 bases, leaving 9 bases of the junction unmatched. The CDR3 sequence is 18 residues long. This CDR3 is CASSFVTGGHSTNEKLFF. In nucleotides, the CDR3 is TGTGCCAGCAGCTTTGTTACAGGGGGTCACTCAACTAATGAAAAACTGTTTTTT. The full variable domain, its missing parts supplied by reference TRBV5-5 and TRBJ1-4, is DAGVTQSPTHLIKTRGQQVTLRCSPISGHKSVSWYQQVLGQGPQFIFQYYEKEERGRGNFPDRFSARQFPNYSSELNVNALLLGDSALYLCASSFVTGGHSTNEKLFFGSGTQLSVL.

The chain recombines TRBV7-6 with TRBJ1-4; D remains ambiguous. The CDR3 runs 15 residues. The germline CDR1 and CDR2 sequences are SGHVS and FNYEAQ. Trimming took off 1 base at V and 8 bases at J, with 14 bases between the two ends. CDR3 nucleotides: TGTGCCAGCAGCTTAGGAGTGGCGCCGGGGGAAAAACTGTTTTTT. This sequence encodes CASSLGVAPGEKLFF. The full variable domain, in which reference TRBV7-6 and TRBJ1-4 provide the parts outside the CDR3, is GAGVSQSPRYKVTKRGQDVALRCDPISGHVSLYWYRQALGQGPEFLTYFNYEAQQDKSGLPNDRFSAERPEGSISTLTIQRTEQRDSAMYRCASSLGVAPGEKLFFGSGTQLSVL.

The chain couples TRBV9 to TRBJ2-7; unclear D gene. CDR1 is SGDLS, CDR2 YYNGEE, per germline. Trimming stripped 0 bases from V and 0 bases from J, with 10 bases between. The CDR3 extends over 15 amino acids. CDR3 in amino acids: CASSVAGGGSYEQYF. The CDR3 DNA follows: TGTGCCAGCAGCGTAGCTGGCGGCGGCTCCTACGAGCAGTACTTC.

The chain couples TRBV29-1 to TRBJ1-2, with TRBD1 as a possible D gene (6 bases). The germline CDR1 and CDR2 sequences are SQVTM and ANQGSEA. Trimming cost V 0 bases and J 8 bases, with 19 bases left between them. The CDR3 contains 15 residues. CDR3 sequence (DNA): TGCAGCGTTGAAGAGGGCATACAGGGTAGGGGGGGCTACACCTTC. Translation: CSVEEGIQGRGGYTF.

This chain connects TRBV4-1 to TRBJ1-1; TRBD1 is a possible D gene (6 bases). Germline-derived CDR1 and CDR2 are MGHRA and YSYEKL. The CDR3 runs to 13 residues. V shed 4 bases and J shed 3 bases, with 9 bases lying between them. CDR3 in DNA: TGCGCCAGCAGCCGCGGGGGCCACACTGAAGCTTTCTTT. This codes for CASSRGGHTEAFF.

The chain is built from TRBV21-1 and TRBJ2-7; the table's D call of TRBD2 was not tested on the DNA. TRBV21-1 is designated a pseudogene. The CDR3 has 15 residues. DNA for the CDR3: TGTGCCAGCAGCAAAGGGAATTGTGCGGGCGGCGAGCAGTACGTC. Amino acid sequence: CASSKGNCAGGEQYV.

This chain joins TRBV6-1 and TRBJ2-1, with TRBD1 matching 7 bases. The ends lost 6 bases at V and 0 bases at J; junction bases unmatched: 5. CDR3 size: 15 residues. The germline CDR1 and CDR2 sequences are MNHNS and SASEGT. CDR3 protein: CASRQGQSSYNEQFF. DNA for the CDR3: TGTGCCAGCAGGCAGGGACAGAGCTCCTACAATGAGCAGTTCTTC.

Here the CDR3 DNA reads TGCGCCAGCAGCCAAGTAAGGACAGGGAATACCGGGGAGCTGTTTTTT. Translation gives CASSQVRTGNTGELFF. The chain has TRBV4-1 and TRBJ2-2, with 8 nucleotides matching TRBD1. J was trimmed by 5 bases and V by 1 base; bases with no gene match: 6. The CDR3 length is 16 residues. Germline V gene data show CDR1 as MGHRA and CDR2 as YSYEKL.

The CDR3 region has the DNA TGTGCCAGCAGCACCCCTCGGGACAAAGTAACTAATGAAAAACTGTTTTTT. Translating gives CASSTPRDKVTNEKLFF. The chain carries TRBV2 and TRBJ1-4; TRBD1 might be the D (6 bases). CDR1 SNHLY and CDR2 FYNNEI come from the germline V gene. The germline V and J ends were trimmed by 6 bases and 1 base, with 18 bases remaining between them. This CDR3 is built from 17 residues.

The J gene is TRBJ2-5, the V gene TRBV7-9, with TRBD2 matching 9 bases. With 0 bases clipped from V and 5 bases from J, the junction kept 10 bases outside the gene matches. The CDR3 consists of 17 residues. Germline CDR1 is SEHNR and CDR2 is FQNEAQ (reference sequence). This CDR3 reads CASSLAPAGGLSETQYF. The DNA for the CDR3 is TGTGCCAGCAGCTTAGCCCCAGCGGGGGGACTCAGCGAGACCCAGTACTTC.

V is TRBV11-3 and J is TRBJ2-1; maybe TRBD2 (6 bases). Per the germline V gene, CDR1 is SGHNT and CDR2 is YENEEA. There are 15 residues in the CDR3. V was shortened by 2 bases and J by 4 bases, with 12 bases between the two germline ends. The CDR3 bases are TGTGCCAGCAGCTTAACGCGGGGACCTTACAATGAGCAGTTCTTC. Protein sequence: CASSLTRGPYNEQFF.

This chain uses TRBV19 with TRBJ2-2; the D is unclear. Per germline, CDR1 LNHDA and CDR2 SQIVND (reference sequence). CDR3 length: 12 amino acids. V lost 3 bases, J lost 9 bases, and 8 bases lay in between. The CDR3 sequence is CASSIGSRELFF. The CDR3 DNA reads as TGTGCCAGTAGTATCGGGTCCCGGGAGCTGTTTTTT.

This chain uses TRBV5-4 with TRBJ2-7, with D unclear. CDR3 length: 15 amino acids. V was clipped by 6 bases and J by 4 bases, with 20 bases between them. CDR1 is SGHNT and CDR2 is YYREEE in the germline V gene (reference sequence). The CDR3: CASTRDGAYGYEQYV. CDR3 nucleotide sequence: TGTGCCAGCACCCGCGACGGCGCGTACGGGTACGAGCAGTACGTC.

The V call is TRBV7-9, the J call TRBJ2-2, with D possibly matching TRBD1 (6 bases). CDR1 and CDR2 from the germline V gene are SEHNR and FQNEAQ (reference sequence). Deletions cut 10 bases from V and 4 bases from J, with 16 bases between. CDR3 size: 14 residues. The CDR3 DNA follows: TGTGCCACAACCGGGACAAGCTTCACCGGGGAGCTGTTTTTT. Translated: CATTGTSFTGELFF.

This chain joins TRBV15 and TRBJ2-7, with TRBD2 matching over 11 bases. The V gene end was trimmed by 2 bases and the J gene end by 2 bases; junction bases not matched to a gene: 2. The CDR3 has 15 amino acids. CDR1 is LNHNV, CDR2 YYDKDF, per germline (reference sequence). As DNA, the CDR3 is TGTGCCACCAGCAGAAGACTAGCGGGAACCTACGAGCAGTACTTC. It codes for CATSRRLAGTYEQYF.

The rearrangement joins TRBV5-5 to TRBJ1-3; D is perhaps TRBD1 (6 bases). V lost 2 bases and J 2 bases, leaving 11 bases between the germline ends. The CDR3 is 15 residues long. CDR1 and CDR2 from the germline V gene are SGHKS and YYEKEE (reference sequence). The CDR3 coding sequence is TGTGCCAGCAGCTTCGGCAGGGGTACTGGAAACACCATATATTTT. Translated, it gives CASSFGRGTGNTIYF.

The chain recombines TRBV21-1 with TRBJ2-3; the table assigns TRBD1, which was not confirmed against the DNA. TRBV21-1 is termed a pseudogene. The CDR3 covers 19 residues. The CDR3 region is CASSKVGPGQGAHLDTQYF. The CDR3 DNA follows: TGTGCCAGCAGCAAAGTGGGGCCGGGACAGGGGGCGCATCTGGATACGCAGTATTTT.